These 10 T cell receptor beta chains originate from one sample sequenced in a study of breast tumors, draining lymph nodes, adjacent tissues. TCRdb re-called the multiplex PCR reads through MiXCR, storing one row per CDR3 protein. The sample lists approximately 40,000 distinct CDR3 sequences, around 35% seen once, with 11% in the top ten. The sample consisted of breast tumor tissue. All receptors derive from a female donor with breast cancer. Some clones in this sample may be carry-over from other donors' samples.

This clonotype was recorded only once. A single base separates this from a much larger clone, so it may be a read error. The chain is built from TRBV12-3 or TRBV12-4 and TRBJ2-1; 7 nucleotides line up with TRBD2. The J segment lost 4 bases and the V segment lost 6 bases, leaving 6 bases of the junction unmatched. The CDR3 loop spans 14 amino acids. In DNA form, the CDR3 reads TGTGCCAGCAGAAATGAAGCGGGGTACAATGAGCAGTTCTTC. This sequence encodes CASRNEAGYNEQFF.

In its sample, this clonotype was seen many times. The chain employs TRBV5-1 and TRBJ2-1, with TRBD2 identical over 8 bases. The CDR3 length is 16 residues. J gave up 4 bases and V 0 bases, and 6 bases lay outside the gene matches. Germline V lookup: CDR1 SGHRS, CDR2 YFSETQ. Here the CDR3 reads CASSLGSTGGYNEQFF. Here the CDR3 DNA reads TGCGCCAGCAGCTTGGGTTCGACGGGAGGGTACAATGAGCAGTTCTTC.

The table lists this clonotype with many counts. The rearrangement links TRBV19 to TRBJ2-5; 15 bases are shared with TRBD2. V lost 6 bases, J lost 7 bases, and 6 bases stayed unmatched. Germline CDR1 reads LNHDA; CDR2 reads SQIVND (reference sequence). This CDR3 region has 15 residues. This CDR3 reads CASSRTSGRGGTQYF. CDR3 nucleotides: TGTGCCAGTAGCAGGACTAGCGGGAGGGGGGGGACCCAGTACTTC.

This clonotype has ten or more counts. J is TRBJ1-2 and V is TRBV28; D is unclear. Germline-derived CDR1 and CDR2 are MDHEN and SYDVKM. The CDR3 runs to 13 residues. Trimming pared 6 bases from V and 5 bases from J, leaving 13 bases between. CDR3 DNA: TGTGCCAGCAGACCGCCCAGCCTGTATGGCTACACCTTC. This translates into CASRPPSLYGYTF.

By share, this clonotype ranks as large (0.1 to 1%). This chain connects TRBV29-1 to TRBJ2-5; D gene unclear. CDR3 length equals 13 residues. The V end was cut by 3 bases, the J end by 2 bases, with 10 bases between. In germline, CDR1 is SQVTM, CDR2 ANQGSEA. Here the CDR3 reads CSVELDRQETQYF. Written as DNA, the CDR3 is TGCAGCGTTGAGCTAGATCGACAAGAGACCCAGTACTTC.

The chain employs TRBV20-1 and TRBJ2-3; TRBD2 aligns across 10 bases. CDR1 is DFQATT, CDR2 SNEGSKA, per germline (reference sequence). V was pared by 3 bases and J by 0 bases, with 15 bases of the junction left unmatched. The CDR3 is made up of 19 amino acids. The CDR3 here is CSARTPLAGETISTDTQYF. CDR3 sequence (DNA): TGCAGTGCTAGGACCCCTCTAGCGGGAGAGACCATTAGCACAGATACGCAGTATTTT.

This clonotype has ten or more counts. The J gene is TRBJ2-7, the V gene TRBV20-1; 14 bases line up with TRBD2. The germline V gene has CDR1 DFQATT and CDR2 SNEGSKA (reference sequence). The CDR3 is 20 amino acids. After removal of 1 base from V and 0 bases from J, the junction contained 14 bases not matched to a gene. CDR3 residues: CSARVPKGTSGSGLSYEQYF. In DNA form, the CDR3 reads TGCAGTGCTAGAGTCCCAAAGGGGACTAGCGGGAGTGGCCTCTCCTACGAGCAGTACTTC.

This clonotype ranks as hyperexpanded. The V call is TRBV20-1, the J call TRBJ2-7; D not resolved. Per germline, CDR1 DFQATT and CDR2 SNEGSKA (reference sequence). Between the trimmed V and J ends, which lost 7 bases and 7 bases, there was a span of 17 bases. CDR3 length: 12 amino acids. The CDR3 here is CSVSGPDGEQYF. The CDR3 DNA reads TGCAGTGTTAGTGGCCCTGATGGAGAGCAGTACTTC.

This clonotype was seen many times. The chain is built from TRBV19 and TRBJ2-6; D unresolved. The germline gives CDR1 LNHDA, CDR2 SQIVND (reference sequence). The CDR3 is made up of 14 amino acids. V lost 7 bases and J lost 0, with 7 bases in between. In nucleotides, the CDR3 is TGTGCCAGTAACTACGGCTCTGGGGCCAACGTCCTGACTTTC. Translating gives CASNYGSGANVLTF. Using reference TRBV19 and TRBJ2-6 for the parts outside the CDR3, the full variable domain is DGGITQSPKYLFRKEGQNVTLSCEQNLNHDAMYWYRQDPGQGLRLIYYSQIVNDFQKGDIAEGYSVSREKKESFPLTVTSAQKNPTAFYLCASNYGSGANVLTFGAGSRLTVL.

This clonotype has a count of ten or more. This chain connects TRBV2 to TRBJ2-1, with D possibly matching TRBD1 (6 bases). CDR1 is SNHLY, CDR2 FYNNEI, per germline. Between the trimmed V and J ends, which lost 4 bases and 6 bases, there was a span of 10 bases. The CDR3 loop spans 13 amino acids. Here the CDR3 reads CASSAQGFNEQFF. The CDR3 DNA reads as TGTGCCAGCAGTGCCCAGGGGTTCAATGAGCAGTTCTTC.